This T cell receptor beta chain was found in a study of blood T cell repertoires in COVID-19 (dated by TCRdb to about 2020). About the full investigation: Samples from collaborators originated in the United States, Italy and Spain and spanned both the acute and convalescent phases of COVID-19. The material from the prospective study consisted of cDNA or gDNA derived from T cells, B-cell-depleted T cells, or PBMCs. Subjects who had been exposed to COVID-19, were actively infected with it, or had recovered from it provided the deeply sampled blood TCRbeta repertoires that made up the dataset. A freely available public database, intended as a resource for researchers studying the immune response to SARS-CoV-2, is where the repertoires were released. The samples were drawn from two sources: the first 160 participants of the ongoing ImmuneRACE study, and fewer than 1,500 subjects contributed by 6 global collaborators. Nearly every sample came with metadata listing a de-identified subject ID, COVID-19 status, age in years and sex. Where HLA class I and class II types were available, the types were taken from metadata supplied by the sample provider, not from assay-based typing.

The CDR3 goes from the cysteine to the phenylalanine over 15 residues. The read is trimmed to its CDR3 DNA, 45 bases read in frame from base 1. Trimmed from V: 4 bases; trimmed from J: 9 bases; junction bases lacking a gene match: 7. CDR1 and CDR2 were assigned from the germline V gene as SGDLS and YYNGEE. Broader findings and caveats from the paper: The quantity of clinical and demographic metadata differed by source and by participant and was supplied without curation.

The immunoSEQ Assay, a bias-controlled multiplex PCR, was used to amplify TCRbeta CDR3 regions from genomic DNA. Per the original workflow: The number of nucleated cells in each sample was estimated by amplification of reference gene primers within the assay. To quantify the absolute abundance of each unique TCRbeta CDR3 rearrangement, sequence reads were collapsed and filtered. For each sample, productive Simpson clonality was calculated by taking the square root of Simpson's diversity index across productive rearrangements. TCRdb's version of the immuneACCESS table is confined to in-frame rearrangements and falls short of the full clone set. An unresolved V gene accounts for under half of the shortfall where checked; the remainder is of unknown origin. Clone size and V and J calls were adopted from that table, with D and trimming inferred from the DNA. The sample table holds about 190,000 clones, of which around nine tenths were seen once. About 1% of the sample is held by the ten biggest clonotypes.

Concerning this clone: This clone's antigen is unknown. Base qualities are not provided; no much larger clone lies one nucleotide away.

Each collaborating institution followed its own protocols to collect whole blood in K2EDTA tubes. For TCRbeta analysis, collaborator samples were shipped as frozen whole blood, as isolated PBMCs, or as DNA extracted from either sample type. Here the chain combines TRBV9 and TRBJ2-1; 13 junctional bases match TRBD2. The material sequenced was peripheral blood. The clonotype was recovered from a man aged 25-40 years with acute or convalescent COVID-19. The CDR3 in this case is CASSPTSGGIGEQFF. DNA sequence: TGTGCCAGCAGCCCGACTAGCGGGGGGATTGGTGAGCAGTTCTTC.